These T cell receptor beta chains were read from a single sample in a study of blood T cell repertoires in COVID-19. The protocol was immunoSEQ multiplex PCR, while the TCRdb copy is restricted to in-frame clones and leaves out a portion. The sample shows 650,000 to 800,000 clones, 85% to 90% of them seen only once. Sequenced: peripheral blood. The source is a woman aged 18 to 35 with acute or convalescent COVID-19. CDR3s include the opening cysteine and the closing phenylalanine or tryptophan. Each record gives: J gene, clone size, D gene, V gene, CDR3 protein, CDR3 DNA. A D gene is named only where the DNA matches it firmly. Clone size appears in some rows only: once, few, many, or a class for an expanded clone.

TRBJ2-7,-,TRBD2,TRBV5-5,CASSLRRGASSYEQYF,TGTGCCAGCAGCTTACGGCGGGGGGCGAGCTCCTACGAGCAGTACTTC
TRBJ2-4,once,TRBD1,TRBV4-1,CASSQALYRGSLDDIQYF,TGCGCCAGCAGCCAAGCTCTCTACAGGGGATCATTGGACGACATTCAGTACTTC
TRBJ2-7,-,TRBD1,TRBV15,CATSAQTTGLYEQYF,TGTGCCACCAGCGCACAAACGACAGGGCTCTACGAGCAGTACTTC
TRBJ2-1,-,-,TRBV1,CTSRDTMGGCEQFF,TGCACCAGCAGAGACACGATGGGAGGGTGCGAGCAGTTCTTC
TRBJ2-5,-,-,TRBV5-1,CASSLGSGGKTQYF,TGCGCCAGCAGCTTGGGTAGTGGGGGGAAGACCCAGTACTTC
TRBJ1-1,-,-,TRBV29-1,CSVEVVPGGLWAFF,TGCAGCGTTGAAGTTGTGCCGGGAGGCTTGTGGGCTTTCTTT
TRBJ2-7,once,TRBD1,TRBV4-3,CASSHAGQGASYEQYF,TGCGCCAGCAGCCACGCTGGACAGGGGGCTTCCTACGAGCAGTACTTC
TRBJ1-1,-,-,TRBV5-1,CASSLGEVGEAFF,TGCGCCAGCAGCCTGGGGGAGGTCGGTGAAGCTTTCTTT
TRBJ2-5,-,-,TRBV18,CASSLREETQYF,TGTGCCAGCTCACTCCGAGAAGAGACCCAGTACTTC
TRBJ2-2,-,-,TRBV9,CASSVRGERQGGAGELFF,TGTGCCAGCAGCGTAAGGGGCGAGAGACAGGGAGGCGCCGGGGAGCTGTTTTTT
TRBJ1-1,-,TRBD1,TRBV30,CAWSATGDTEAFF,TGTGCCTGGAGTGCCACAGGGGACACTGAAGCTTTCTTT
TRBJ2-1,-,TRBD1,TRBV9,CASSRTGGNHEQFF,TGTGCCAGCAGTAGGACAGGGGGCAACCATGAGCAGTTCTTC
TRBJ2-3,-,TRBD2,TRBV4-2,CASSQGRTSGVTDTQYF,TGTGCCAGCAGCCAGGGGCGGACTAGCGGGGTCACAGATACGCAGTATTTT
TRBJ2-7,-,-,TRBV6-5,CASSNLEVVEQYF,TGTGCCAGCAGTAACTTGGAGGTGGTCGAGCAGTACTTC
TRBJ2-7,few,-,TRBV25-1,CASSEGGPYEQYF,TGTGCCAGCAGTGAAGGGGGCCCCTACGAGCAGTACTTC
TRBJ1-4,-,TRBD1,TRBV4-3,CASSQGGTGGKLFF,TGCGCCAGCAGCCAAGGCGGGACAGGGGGAAAACTGTTTTTT
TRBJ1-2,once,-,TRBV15,CATSRDFRNYTF,TGTGCCACCAGCAGAGATTTCAGAAACTACACCTTC
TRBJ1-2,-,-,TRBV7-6,CASSPLADGYTF,TGTGCCAGCAGCCCCCTCGCAGATGGCTACACCTTC
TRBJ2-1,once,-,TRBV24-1,CATSDPGMSYNEQFF,TGTGCCACCAGTGATCCCGGGATGTCCTACAATGAGCAGTTCTTC
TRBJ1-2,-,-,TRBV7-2,CASRPTTNYGYTF,TGTGCCAGCAGACCGACAACCAACTATGGCTACACCTTC
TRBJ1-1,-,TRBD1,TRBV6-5,CASSPDRGIVAEAFF,TGTGCCAGCAGCCCCGACAGGGGAATTGTAGCTGAAGCTTTCTTT
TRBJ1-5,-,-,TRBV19,CASRPRGWEQPQHF,TGTGCCAGTAGGCCTAGGGGGTGGGAACAGCCCCAGCATTTT
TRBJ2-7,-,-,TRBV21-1,CASSRTGSSYEQYF,TGTGCCAGCAGCAGGACAGGGAGCTCCTACGAGCAGTACTTC
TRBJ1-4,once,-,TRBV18,CASSPGGTNEKLFF,TGTGCCAGCTCACCGGGGGGAACTAATGAAAAACTGTTTTTT
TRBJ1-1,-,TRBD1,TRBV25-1,CASSDTKQGANEAFF,TGTGCCAGCAGTGATACAAAACAGGGGGCGAATGAAGCTTTCTTT
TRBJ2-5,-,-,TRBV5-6,CASSLGPVRETQYF,TGTGCCAGCAGCTTGGGCCCGGTCCGGGAGACCCAGTACTTC
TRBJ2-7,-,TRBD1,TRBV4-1,CASSHNRGIDHEQYF,TGCGCCAGCAGCCATAACAGGGGCATAGACCACGAGCAGTACTTC
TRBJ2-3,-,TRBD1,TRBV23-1,CASSRFRDRGMDTQYF,TGCGCCAGCAGTCGCTTCCGGGACAGGGGGATGGATACGCAGTATTTT
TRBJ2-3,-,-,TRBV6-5,CASSYVAGGTDTQYF,TGTGCCAGCAGTTACGTGGCAGGGGGCACAGATACGCAGTATTTT
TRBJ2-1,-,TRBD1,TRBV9,CASSVAGTGGRNEQFF,TGTGCCAGCAGCGTAGCTGGGACAGGGGGCAGAAATGAGCAGTTCTTC
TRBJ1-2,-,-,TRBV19,CASSTFPGHPTNYGYTF,TGTGCCAGTAGTACCTTCCCTGGACACCCGACTAACTATGGCTACACCTTC
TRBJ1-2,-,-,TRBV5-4,CASSLVPGYGANYGYTF,TGTGCCAGCAGCTTGGTCCCAGGGTACGGAGCTAACTATGGCTACACCTTC
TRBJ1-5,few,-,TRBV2,CASSEGGGGNQPQHF,TGTGCCAGCAGTGAAGGTGGGGGGGGCAATCAGCCCCAGCATTTT
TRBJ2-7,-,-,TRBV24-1,CATSDSTRGGAQYF,TGTGCCACCAGTGACTCTACCCGTGGGGGGGCGCAGTACTTC
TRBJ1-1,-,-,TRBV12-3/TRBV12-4,CASTGGFNTEAFF,TGTGCCAGCACGGGGGGATTTAACACTGAAGCTTTCTTT
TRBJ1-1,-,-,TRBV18,CASSPQGVGTEAFF,TGTGCCAGCTCACCACAGGGGGTAGGGACTGAAGCTTTCTTT
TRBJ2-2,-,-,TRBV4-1,CASSQTPGLDIGELFF,TGCGCCAGCAGCCAGACACCGGGACTCGATATCGGGGAGCTGTTTTTT
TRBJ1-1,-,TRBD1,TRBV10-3,CAIERGPGHEAFF,TGTGCCATCGAAAGGGGGCCAGGACATGAAGCTTTCTTT
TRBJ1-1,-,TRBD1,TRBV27,CASSLGQGVTEAFF,TGTGCCAGCAGTTTGGGACAGGGGGTCACTGAAGCTTTCTTT
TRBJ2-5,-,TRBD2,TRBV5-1,CASSFGGTRETQYF,TGCGCCAGCAGCTTCGGGGGGACTCGAGAGACCCAGTACTTC
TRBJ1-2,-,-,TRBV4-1,CASSQDSGGPDNYGYTF,TGCGCCAGCAGCCAAGATAGCGGGGGGCCAGATAACTATGGCTACACCTTC
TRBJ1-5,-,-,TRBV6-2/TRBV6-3,CASSLNNQPQHF,TGTGCCAGCAGTTTAAATAATCAGCCCCAGCATTTT
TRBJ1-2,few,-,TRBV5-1,CASSRVGGPDNNYGYTF,TGCGCCAGCAGCCGCGTGGGGGGGCCCGACAACAATTATGGCTACACCTTC
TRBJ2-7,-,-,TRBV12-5,CASALAPGFGYEQYF,TGTGCTAGTGCCCTGGCCCCGGGGTTTGGCTACGAGCAGTACTTC
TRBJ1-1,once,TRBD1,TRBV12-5,CASGPPGTGVTEAFF,TGTGCTAGTGGTCCACCCGGGACAGGGGTTACTGAAGCTTTCTTT
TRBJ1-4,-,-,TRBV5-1,CASSTSGADEKLFF,TGCGCCAGCAGCACCTCTGGGGCGGATGAAAAACTGTTTTTT
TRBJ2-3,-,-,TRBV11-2,CASSSQGIGDTQYF,TGTGCCAGCAGCTCCCAGGGGATTGGAGATACGCAGTATTTT
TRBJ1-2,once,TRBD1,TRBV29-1,CSVRGMGQGLGVDGYTF,TGCAGCGTTCGGGGGATGGGACAGGGCCTGGGCGTCGATGGCTACACCTTC
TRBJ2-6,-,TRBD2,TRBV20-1,CSASASGGSGANVLTF,TGCAGTGCTAGTGCTAGCGGGGGCTCTGGGGCCAACGTCCTGACTTTC
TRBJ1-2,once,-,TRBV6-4,CASSDIPRAARYTF,TGTGCCAGCAGTGACATTCCCAGGGCGGCTCGCTACACCTTC
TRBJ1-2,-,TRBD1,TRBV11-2,CASSSGWDRGRDGYTF,TGTGCCAGCAGCTCGGGCTGGGACAGGGGGCGGGATGGCTACACCTTC
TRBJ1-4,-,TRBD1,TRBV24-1,CATRKGWDRVTTNEKLFF,TGTGCCACCAGAAAGGGGTGGGACAGGGTAACAACTAATGAAAAACTGTTTTTT